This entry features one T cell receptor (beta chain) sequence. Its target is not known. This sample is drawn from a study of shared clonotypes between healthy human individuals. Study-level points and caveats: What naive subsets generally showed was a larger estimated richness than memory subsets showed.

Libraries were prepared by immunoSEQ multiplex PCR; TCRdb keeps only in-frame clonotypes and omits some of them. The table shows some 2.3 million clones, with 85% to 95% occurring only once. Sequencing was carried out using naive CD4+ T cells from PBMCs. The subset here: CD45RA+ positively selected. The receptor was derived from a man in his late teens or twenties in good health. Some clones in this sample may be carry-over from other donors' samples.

DNA of the CDR3: TGTGCCAGCAAAAAATCCGGGCAGGGGGCGTCCGGCTACACCTTC. Translated: CASKKSGQGASGYTF. The V call is TRBV6-5, the J call TRBJ1-2; 8 bases are a match to TRBD1. J gave up 8 bases and V 7 bases, and 15 bases lay outside the gene matches. Germline V lookup: CDR1 MNHEY, CDR2 SVGAGI. CDR3 length: 15 residues.